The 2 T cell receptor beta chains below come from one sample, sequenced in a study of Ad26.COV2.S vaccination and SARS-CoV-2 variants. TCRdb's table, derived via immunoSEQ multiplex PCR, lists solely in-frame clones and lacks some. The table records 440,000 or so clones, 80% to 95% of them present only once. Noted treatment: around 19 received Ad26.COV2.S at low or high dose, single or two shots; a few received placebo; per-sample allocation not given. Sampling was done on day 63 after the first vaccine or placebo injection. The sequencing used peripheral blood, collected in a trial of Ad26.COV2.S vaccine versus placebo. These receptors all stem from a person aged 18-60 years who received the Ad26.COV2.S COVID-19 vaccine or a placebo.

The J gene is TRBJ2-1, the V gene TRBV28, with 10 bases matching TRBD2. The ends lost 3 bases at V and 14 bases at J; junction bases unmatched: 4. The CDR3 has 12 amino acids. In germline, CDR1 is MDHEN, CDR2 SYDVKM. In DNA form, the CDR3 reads TGTGCCAGCAGTTTTCTGGGACTAGCGAAGTTCTTC. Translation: CASSFLGLAKFF.

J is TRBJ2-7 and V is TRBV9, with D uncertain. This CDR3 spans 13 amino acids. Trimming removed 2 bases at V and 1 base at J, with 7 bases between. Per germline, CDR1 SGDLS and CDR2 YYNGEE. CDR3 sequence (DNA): TGTGCCAGCAGCGTGCAGCCTTCCTACGAGCAGTACTTC. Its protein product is CASSVQPSYEQYF.